This T cell receptor (beta chain) comes out of a study of cytomegalovirus exposure and HLA in healthy donors. Vbeta (60) and Jbeta (13) primers were used in the PCR. Data came from immunoSEQ multiplex PCR; TCRdb stores just in-frame clones and leaves some out. In the table there are 170,000 or so clones, about 81% of which are singletons. Source material: PBMCs. This receptor was obtained from a woman in her thirties in good health and CMV-seronegative.

CDR3 bases: TGCGCCAGCAGCTTGGAGCCTCGGACAGGGGGAGGCAACGAGCAGTACTTC. The encoded protein is CASSLEPRTGGGNEQYF. The rearrangement joins TRBV5-1 to TRBJ2-7, with 10 bases fitting TRBD1. This CDR3 is 17 amino acids long. The germline V gene has CDR1 SGHRS and CDR2 YFSETQ. V dropped 0 bases and J dropped 5; count of bases not matched to a gene: 11.